The present entry profiles one T cell receptor (beta chain) with its context. The repertoire was sequenced with immunoSEQ multiplex PCR; TCRdb's copy has only in-frame clones and lacks some. Among approximately 300,000 clones listed, 80% to 95% were seen once. These data originate in a study of blood T cell repertoires in COVID-19. The specimen was PBMCs or T cells enriched from blood (not recorded which). This sequence was found in a woman in her twenties or thirties who had recovered from COVID-19.

The CDR3 reads CASSLTVGSGYGYTF. The CDR3 bases are TGTGCCAGCAGTCTCACTGTGGGGAGCGGCTATGGCTACACCTTC. The chain recombines TRBV28 with TRBJ1-2; unclear D gene. This CDR3 spans 15 amino acids. V lost 5 bases, J lost 4 bases, and 17 bases lay in between. CDR1 is MDHEN, CDR2 SYDVKM, per germline.